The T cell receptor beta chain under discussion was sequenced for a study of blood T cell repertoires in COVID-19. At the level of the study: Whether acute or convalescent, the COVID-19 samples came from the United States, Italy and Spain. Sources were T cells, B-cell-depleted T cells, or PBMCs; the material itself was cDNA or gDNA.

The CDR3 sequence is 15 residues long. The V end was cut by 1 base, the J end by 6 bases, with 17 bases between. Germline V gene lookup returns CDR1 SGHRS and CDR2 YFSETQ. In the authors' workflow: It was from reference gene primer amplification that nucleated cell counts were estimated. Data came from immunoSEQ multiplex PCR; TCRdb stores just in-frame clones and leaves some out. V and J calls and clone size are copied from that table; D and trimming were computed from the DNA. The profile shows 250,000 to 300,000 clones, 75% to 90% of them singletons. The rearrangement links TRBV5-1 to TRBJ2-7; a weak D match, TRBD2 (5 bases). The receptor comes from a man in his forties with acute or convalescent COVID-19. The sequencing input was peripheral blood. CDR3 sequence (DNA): TGCGCCAGCAGCTTGTCCGGCGGAGGAGCCGGCGAGCAGTACTTC. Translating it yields CASSLSGGGAGEQYF.